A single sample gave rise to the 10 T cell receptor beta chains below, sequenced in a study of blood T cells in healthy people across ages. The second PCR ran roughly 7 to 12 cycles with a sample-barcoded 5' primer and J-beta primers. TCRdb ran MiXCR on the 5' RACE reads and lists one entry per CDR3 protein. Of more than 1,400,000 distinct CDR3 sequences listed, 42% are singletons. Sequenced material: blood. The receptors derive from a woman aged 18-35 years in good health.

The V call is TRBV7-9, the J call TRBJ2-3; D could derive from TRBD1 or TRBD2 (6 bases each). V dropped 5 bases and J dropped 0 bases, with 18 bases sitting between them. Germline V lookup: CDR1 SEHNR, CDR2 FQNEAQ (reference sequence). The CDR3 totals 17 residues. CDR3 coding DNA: TGTGCCAGCAGCCCCGGTGTAGGGGGGCCCAGCACAGATACGCAGTATTTT. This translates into CASSPGVGGPSTDTQYF.

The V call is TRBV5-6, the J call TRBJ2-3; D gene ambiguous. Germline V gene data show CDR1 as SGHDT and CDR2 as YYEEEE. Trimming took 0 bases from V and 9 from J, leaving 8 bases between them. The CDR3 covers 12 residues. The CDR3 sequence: CASSLALSTQYF. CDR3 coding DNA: TGTGCCAGCAGCTTGGCGCTCTCAACGCAGTATTTT. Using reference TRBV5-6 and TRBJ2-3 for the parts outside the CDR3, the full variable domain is DAGVTQSPTHLIKTRGQQVTLRCSPKSGHDTVSWYQQALGQGPQFIFQYYEEEERQRGNFPDRFSGHQFPNYSSELNVNALLLGDSALYLCASSLALSTQYFGPGTRLTVL.

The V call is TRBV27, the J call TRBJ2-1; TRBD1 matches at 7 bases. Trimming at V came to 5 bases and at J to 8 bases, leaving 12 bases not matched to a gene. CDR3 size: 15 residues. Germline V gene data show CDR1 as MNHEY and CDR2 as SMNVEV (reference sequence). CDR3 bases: TGTGCCAGCAGTCCAATAGCCTCTGGGACAGATGAGCAGTTCTTC. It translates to CASSPIASGTDEQFF.

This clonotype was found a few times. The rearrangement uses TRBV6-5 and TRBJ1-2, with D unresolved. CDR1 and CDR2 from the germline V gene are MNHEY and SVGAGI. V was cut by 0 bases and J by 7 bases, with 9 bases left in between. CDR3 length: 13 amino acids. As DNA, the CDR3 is TGTGCCAGCAGTTACTCGGAGGGCTCTGGCTACACCTTC. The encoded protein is CASSYSEGSGYTF.

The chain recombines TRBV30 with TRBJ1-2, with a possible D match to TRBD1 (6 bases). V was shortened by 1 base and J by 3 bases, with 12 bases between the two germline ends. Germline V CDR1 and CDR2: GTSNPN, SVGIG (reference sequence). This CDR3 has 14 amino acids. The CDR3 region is CAWSGSTGYYGYTF. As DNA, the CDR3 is TGTGCCTGGAGTGGAAGCACAGGGTACTATGGCTACACCTTC.

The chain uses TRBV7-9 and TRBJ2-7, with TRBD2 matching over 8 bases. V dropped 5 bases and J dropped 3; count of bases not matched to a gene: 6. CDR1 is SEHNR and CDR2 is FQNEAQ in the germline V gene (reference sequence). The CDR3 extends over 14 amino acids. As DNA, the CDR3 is TGTGCCAGCAGCCCCGGGGGGGGTTACTACGAGCAGTACTTC. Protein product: CASSPGGGYYEQYF.

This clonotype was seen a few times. CDR3 nucleotides: TGTGCCAGCTCGACGGGACAGGGGACCTACGAGCAGTACTTC. Protein sequence: CASSTGQGTYEQYF. The rearrangement links TRBV18 to TRBJ2-7, with 10 nucleotides matching TRBD1. Germline trimming cut 6 bases from V and 2 bases from J; bases unmatched to any gene: 4. This CDR3 contains 14 residues. CDR1 and CDR2 from the germline V gene are KGHSH and LQKENI.

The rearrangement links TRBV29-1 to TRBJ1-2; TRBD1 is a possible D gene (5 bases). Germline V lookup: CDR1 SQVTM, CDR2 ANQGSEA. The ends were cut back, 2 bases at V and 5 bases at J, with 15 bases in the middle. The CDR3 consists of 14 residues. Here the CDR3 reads CSVEKGRDPYGYTF. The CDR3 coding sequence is TGCAGCGTTGAAAAAGGCAGGGATCCTTATGGCTACACCTTC.

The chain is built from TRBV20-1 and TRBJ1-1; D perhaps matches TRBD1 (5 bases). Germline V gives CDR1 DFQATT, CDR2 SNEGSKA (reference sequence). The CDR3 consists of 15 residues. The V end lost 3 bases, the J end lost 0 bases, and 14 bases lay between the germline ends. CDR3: CSARAGVEVNTEAFF. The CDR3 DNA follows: TGCAGTGCTAGGGCGGGGGTGGAGGTGAACACTGAAGCTTTCTTT.

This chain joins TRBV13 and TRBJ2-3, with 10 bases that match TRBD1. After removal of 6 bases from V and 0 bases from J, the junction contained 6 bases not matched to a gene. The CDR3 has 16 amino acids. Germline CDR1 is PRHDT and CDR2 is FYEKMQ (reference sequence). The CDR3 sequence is CASRKRQGASTDTQYF. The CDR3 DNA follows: TGTGCCAGCAGGAAACGACAGGGGGCGAGCACAGATACGCAGTATTTT.